The subject of this entry is one T cell receptor (beta chain). The antigen is not known. The data belong to a study of blood T cells in healthy people across ages. Study outcomes and limitations: Using unsorted PBMCs precluded a conclusive naive versus antigen-experienced comparison.

For the second PCR, which ran for 7 to 11 cycles, a sample-barcoded 5' primer and a J-beta primer mix were used. MiXCR was run by TCRdb on the 5' RACE reads, yielding one entry per CDR3 protein. The sample gives some 560,000 distinct CDR3 sequences, over 25% of which show up once; 3% to 4% is in the top ten. Germline values: CDR1 SGHDN, CDR2 FVKESK. This CDR3 comprises 17 residues. Separately, the same data were catalogued under a study of T cells of mothers and their children.

Sequencing was done on a sample of blood. This TCR was sampled from a boy aged 2 to 9 in good health. This chain links TRBV14 with TRBJ2-5; D is perhaps TRBD1 (5 bases). The tail of the sequence fits TRBJ2-1 better, so the J call may be wrong. The CDR3 coding sequence is TGTGCCAGCAGCCAAGGGCTAATCGTTTTAGGGGTCAATGAGCAGTTCTTC. Translation: CASSQGLIVLGVNEQFF.